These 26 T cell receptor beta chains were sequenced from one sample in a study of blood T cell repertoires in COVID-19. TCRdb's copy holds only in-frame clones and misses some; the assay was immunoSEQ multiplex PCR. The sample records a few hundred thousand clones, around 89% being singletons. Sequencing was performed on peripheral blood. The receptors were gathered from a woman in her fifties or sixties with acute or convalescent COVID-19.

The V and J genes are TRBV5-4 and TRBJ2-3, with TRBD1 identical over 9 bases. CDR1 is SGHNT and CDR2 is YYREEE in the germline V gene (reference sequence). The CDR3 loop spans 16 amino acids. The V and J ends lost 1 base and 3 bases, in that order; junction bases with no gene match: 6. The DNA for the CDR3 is TGTGCCAGCAGCTTGCTCGCGGGACAGGGAACAGATACGCAGTATTTT. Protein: CASSLLAGQGTDTQYF.

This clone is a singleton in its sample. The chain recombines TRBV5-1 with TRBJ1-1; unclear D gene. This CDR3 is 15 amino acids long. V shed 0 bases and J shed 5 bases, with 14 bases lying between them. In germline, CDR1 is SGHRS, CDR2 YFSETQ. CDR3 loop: CASSLEEPGWTEAFF. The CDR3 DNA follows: TGCGCCAGCAGCTTGGAAGAGCCGGGTTGGACTGAAGCTTTCTTT.

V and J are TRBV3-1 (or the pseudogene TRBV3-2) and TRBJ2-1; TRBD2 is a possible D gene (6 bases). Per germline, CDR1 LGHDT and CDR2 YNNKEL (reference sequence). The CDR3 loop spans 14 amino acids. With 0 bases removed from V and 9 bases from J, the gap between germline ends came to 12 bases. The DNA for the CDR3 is TGTGCCAGCAGCCAAGATTCGCGGGGAGGTGAGCAGTTCTTC. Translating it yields CASSQDSRGGEQFF.

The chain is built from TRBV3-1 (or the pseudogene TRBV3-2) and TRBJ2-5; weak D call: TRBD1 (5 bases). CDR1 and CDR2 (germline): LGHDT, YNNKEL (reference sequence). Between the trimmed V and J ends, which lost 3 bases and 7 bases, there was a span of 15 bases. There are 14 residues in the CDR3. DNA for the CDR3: TGTGCCAGCAGCCATGGACAATCGAGAGCGACCCAGTACTTC. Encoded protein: CASSHGQSRATQYF.

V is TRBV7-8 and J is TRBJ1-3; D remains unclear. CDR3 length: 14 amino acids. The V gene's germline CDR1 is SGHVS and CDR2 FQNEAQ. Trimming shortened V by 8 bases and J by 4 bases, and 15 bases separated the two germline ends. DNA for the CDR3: TGTGCCAGCGCGTCGACTAGAAGAGGAAACACCATATATTTT. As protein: CASASTRRGNTIYF.

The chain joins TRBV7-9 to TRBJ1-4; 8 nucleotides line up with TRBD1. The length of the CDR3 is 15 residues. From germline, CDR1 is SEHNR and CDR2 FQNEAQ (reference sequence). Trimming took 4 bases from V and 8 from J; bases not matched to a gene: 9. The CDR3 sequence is CASSSSTGVREKLFF. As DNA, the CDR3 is TGTGCCAGCAGCTCTTCGACAGGGGTGAGAGAAAAACTGTTTTTT.

The CDR3 coding sequence is TGTGCCAGCAGCCCTGGGACTAGCGGATACAATGAGCAGTTCTTC. It yields the protein CASSPGTSGYNEQFF. The chain couples TRBV11-2 to TRBJ2-1; 11 bases match TRBD2. Germline V gene sequence: CDR1 SGHAT, CDR2 FQNNGV. The CDR3 has 15 residues. The V gene end was trimmed by 5 bases and the J gene end by 4 bases; junction bases not matched to a gene: 4.

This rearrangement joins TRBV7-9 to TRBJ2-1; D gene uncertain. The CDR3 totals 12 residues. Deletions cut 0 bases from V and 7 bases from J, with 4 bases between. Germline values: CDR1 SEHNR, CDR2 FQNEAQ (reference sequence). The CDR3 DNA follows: TGTGCCAGCAGCTTAGCCCCGAATGAGCAGTTCTTC. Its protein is CASSLAPNEQFF.

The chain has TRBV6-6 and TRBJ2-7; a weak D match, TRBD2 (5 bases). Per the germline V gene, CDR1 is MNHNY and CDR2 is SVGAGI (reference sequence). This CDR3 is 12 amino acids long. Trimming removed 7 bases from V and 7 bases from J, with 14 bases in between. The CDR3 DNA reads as TGTGCCAGCAACCCCTCCAGCGGAGAGCAGTACTTC. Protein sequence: CASNPSSGEQYF.

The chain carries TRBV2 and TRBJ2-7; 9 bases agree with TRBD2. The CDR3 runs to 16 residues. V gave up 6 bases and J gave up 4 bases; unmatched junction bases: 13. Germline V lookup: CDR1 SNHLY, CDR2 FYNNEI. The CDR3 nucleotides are TGTGCCAGCAGCAAAGGAGGCGGGAGGGCCAGGTACGAGCAGTACTTC. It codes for CASSKGGGRARYEQYF.

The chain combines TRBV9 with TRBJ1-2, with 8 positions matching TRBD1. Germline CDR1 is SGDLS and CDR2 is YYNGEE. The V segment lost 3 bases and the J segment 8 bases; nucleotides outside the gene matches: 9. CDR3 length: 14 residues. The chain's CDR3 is CASSAQGAQGGYTF. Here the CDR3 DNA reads TGTGCCAGCAGCGCTCAGGGGGCGCAAGGAGGCTACACCTTC. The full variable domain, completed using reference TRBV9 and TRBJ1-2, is DSGVTQTPKHLITATGQRVTLRCSPRSGDLSVYWYQQSLDQGLQFLIQYYNGEERAKGNILERFSAQQFPDLHSELNLSSLELGDSALYFCASSAQGAQGGYTFGSGTRLTVV.

The CDR3 here is CASSRASGNTIYF. CDR3 coding DNA: TGTGCCAGCAGTAGAGCCTCTGGAAACACCATATATTTT. J is TRBJ1-3 and V is TRBV6-5; no clear D gene. V lost 5 bases, J lost 0 bases, and 5 bases lay in between. This CDR3 spans 13 amino acids. The germline V gene has CDR1 MNHEY and CDR2 SVGAGI.

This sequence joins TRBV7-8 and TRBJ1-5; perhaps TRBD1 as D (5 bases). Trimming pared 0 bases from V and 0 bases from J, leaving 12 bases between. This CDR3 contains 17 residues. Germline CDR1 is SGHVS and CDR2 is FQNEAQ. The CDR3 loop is CASSLAVFQGSNQPQHF. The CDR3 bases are TGTGCCAGCAGCTTAGCGGTTTTCCAGGGTAGCAATCAGCCCCAGCATTTT.

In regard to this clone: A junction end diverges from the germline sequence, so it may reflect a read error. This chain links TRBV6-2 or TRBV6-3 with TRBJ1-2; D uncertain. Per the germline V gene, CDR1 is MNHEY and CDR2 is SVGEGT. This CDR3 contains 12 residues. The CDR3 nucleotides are TGTGCCAGCAGTTATGTCCGGGGTGGAGCCAACTTC. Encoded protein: CASSYVRGGANF.

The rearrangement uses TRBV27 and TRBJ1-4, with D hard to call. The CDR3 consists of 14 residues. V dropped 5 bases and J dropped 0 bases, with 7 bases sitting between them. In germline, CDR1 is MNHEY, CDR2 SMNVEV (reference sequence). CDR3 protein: CASSLVATNEKLFF. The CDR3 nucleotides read TGTGCCAGCAGTCTAGTTGCAACTAATGAAAAACTGTTTTTT.

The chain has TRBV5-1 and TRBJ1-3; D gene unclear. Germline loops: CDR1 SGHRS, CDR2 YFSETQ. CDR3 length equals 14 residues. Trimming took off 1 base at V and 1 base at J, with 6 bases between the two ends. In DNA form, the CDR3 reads TGCGCCAGCAGCTTGACAGTATCTGGAAACACCATATATTTT. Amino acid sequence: CASSLTVSGNTIYF. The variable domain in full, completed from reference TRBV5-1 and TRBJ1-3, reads KAGVTQTPRYLIKTRGQQVTLSCSPISGHRSVSWYQQTPGQGLQFLFEYFSETQRNKGNFPGRFSGRQFSNSRSEMNVSTLELGDSALYLCASSLTVSGNTIYFGEGSWLTVV.

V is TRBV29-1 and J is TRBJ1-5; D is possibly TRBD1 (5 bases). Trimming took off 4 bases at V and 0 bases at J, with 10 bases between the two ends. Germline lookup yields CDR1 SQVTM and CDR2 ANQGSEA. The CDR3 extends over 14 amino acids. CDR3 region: CSVATAGSNQPQHF. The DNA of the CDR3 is TGCAGCGTTGCGACAGCAGGTAGCAATCAGCCCCAGCATTTT.

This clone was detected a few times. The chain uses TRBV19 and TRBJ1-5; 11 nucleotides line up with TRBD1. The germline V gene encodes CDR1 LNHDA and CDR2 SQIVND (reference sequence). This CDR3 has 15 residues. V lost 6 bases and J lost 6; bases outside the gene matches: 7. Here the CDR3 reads CASRARTGGGQPQHF. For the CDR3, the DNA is TGTGCCAGTAGAGCTAGGACAGGGGGCGGTCAGCCCCAGCATTTT.

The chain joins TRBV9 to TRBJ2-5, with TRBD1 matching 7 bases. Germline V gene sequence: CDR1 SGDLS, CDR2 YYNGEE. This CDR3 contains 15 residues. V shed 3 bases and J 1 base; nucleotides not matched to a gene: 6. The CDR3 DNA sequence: TGTGCCAGCAGCGCGGGGACAGTATCCCAAGAGACCCAGTACTTC. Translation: CASSAGTVSQETQYF.

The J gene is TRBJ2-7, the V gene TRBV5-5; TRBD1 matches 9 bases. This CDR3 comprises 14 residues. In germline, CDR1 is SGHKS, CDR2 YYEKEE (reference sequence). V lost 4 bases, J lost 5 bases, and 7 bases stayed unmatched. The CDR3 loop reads CASSTGDRVHEQYF. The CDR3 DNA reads TGTGCCAGCAGCACAGGGGACAGGGTCCACGAGCAGTACTTC.

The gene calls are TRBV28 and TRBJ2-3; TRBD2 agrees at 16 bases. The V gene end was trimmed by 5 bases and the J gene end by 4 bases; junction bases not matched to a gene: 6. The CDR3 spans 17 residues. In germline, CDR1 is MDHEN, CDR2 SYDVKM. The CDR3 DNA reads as TGTGCCAGCAGTACGGGACTAGCGGGGGGGCCCTCAGATACGCAGTATTTT. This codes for CASSTGLAGGPSDTQYF.

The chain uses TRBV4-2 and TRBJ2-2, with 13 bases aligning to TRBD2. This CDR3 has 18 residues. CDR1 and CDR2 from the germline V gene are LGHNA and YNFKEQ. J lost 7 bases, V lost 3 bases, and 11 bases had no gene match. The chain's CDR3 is CASSQSSGTSGAIGELFF. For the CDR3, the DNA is TGTGCCAGCAGCCAGTCCTCTGGGACTAGCGGGGCTATCGGGGAGCTGTTTTTT.

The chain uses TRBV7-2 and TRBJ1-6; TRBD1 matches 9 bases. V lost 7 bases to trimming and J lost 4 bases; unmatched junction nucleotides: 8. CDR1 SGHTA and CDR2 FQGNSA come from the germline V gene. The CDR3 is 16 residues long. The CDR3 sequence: CASTYRQGGYNSPLHF. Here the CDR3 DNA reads TGTGCCAGCACATATAGACAGGGGGGTTATAATTCACCCCTCCACTTT.

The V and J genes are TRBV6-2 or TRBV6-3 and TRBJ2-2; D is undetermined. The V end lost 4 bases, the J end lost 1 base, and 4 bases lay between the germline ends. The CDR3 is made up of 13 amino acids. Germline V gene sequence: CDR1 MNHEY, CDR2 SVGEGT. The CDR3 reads CASSFQNTGELFF. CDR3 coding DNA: TGTGCCAGCAGTTTCCAGAACACCGGGGAGCTGTTTTTT.

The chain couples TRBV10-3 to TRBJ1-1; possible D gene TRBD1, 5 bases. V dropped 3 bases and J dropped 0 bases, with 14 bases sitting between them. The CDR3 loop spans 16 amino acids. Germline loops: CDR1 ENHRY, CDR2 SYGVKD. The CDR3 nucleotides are TGTGCCATCAGTGAAAGGCGGGGGTACGTGAACACTGAAGCTTTCTTT. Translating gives CAISERRGYVNTEAFF.

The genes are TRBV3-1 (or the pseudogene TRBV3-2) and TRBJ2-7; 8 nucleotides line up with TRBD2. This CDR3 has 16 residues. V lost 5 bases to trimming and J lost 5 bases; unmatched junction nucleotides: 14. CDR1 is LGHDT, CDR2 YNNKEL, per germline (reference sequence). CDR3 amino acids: CASSELSGSLVDEQYF. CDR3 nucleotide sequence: TGTGCCAGCAGCGAATTAAGCGGGAGCTTAGTCGACGAGCAGTACTTC.